What follows are 30 T cell receptor beta chains derived from one specimen sequenced in a study of identical twins. TCRdb redid the calling of the 5' RACE reads with MiXCR, one entry per CDR3 protein. The sample lists some 560,000 distinct CDR3 sequences; nearly 10% were seen once. The sample was also linked to a second study, of yellow fever vaccine responses in identical twins.

The sequenced material came from PBMCs. These receptors all stem from a woman in her late teens or twenties in good health.

The chain employs TRBV30 and TRBJ2-5; a possible D gene is TRBD2 (6 bases). The V gene's germline CDR1 is GTSNPN and CDR2 SVGIG (reference sequence). CDR3 size: 14 residues. Between the trimmed V and J ends, which lost 3 bases and 0 bases, there was a span of 11 bases. This chain's CDR3 is CAWRTRRYQETQYF. In DNA form, the CDR3 reads TGTGCCTGGAGGACTAGACGGTACCAAGAGACCCAGTACTTC.

This clonotype was seen at least ten times. This chain joins TRBV3-1 and TRBJ2-1, with D hard to call. This CDR3 is 12 amino acids long. Germline V gene lookup returns CDR1 LGHDT and CDR2 YNNKEL (reference sequence). Trimming pared 6 bases from V and 4 bases from J, leaving 7 bases between. CDR3 nucleotide sequence: TGTGCCAGCAGTTTACTGTACAATGAGCAGTTCTTC. This translates into CASSLLYNEQFF.

This clonotype was picked up many times. This chain links TRBV6-7 with TRBJ2-7; D possibly matches TRBD1 or TRBD2 (5 bases each). TRBV6-7 is marked as an open reading frame, function uncertain. This CDR3 is built from 12 residues. Trimming cost V 11 bases and J 3 bases, with 14 bases left between them. The CDR3 loop is CAGGPTNYEQYF. DNA of the CDR3: TGTGCCGGGGGACCGACCAACTACGAGCAGTACTTC.

The chain links TRBV6-1 to TRBJ2-5, with D perhaps TRBD2 (6 bases). This CDR3 has 15 residues. V was clipped by 8 bases and J by 2 bases, with 18 bases between them. CDR1 is MNHNS and CDR2 is SASEGT in the germline V gene. CDR3 loop: CASATRPGTQETQYF. The CDR3 coding sequence is TGTGCCAGCGCCACCCGACCTGGGACTCAAGAGACCCAGTACTTC.

This clonotype has at least ten counts. The J gene is TRBJ2-1, the V gene TRBV6-1; 7 bases are a match to TRBD1. V shed 5 bases and J 3 bases; nucleotides not matched to a gene: 4. The germline V gene encodes CDR1 MNHNS and CDR2 SASEGT. The CDR3 is made up of 14 amino acids. For the CDR3, the DNA is TGTGCCAGCAGTCCGTACAGGGGCTACAATGAGCAGTTCTTC. This sequence encodes CASSPYRGYNEQFF.

This clonotype was found a few times. An end of the junction differs from the germline gene, which may be a read error. This rearrangement joins TRBV18 to TRBJ2-1, with 8 bases lining up with TRBD1. Germline V lookup: CDR1 KGHSH, CDR2 LQKENI. The CDR3 totals 16 residues. The CDR3 loop is CASSPVLGQGAAVEEF. The DNA for the CDR3 is TGTGCCAGCTCACCCGTACTAGGTCAGGGGGCGGCGGTTGAGGAATTC.

The V call is TRBV6-2 or TRBV6-3, the J call TRBJ1-1; perhaps TRBD1 as D (6 bases). CDR3 length: 17 amino acids. Germline V gene lookup returns CDR1 MNHEY and CDR2 SVGEGT. V was pared by 0 bases and J by 9 bases, with 23 bases between. For the CDR3, the DNA is TGTGCCAGCAGTTACTCGGATAAGTCTTTGACAGGACGGAAAGCTTTCTTT. Its protein is CASSYSDKSLTGRKAFF.

This clonotype was seen repeatedly, ten times or more. J is TRBJ2-3 and V is TRBV5-1; 7 nucleotides agree with TRBD1. Germline lookup yields CDR1 SGHRS and CDR2 YFSETQ. This CDR3 has 18 residues. Trimming at V came to 0 bases and at J to 2 bases, leaving 12 bases not matched to a gene. The CDR3 DNA sequence: TGCGCCAGCAGCTTGGTGGCGGCGACAGGGTCATCCACAGATACGCAGTATTTT. This encodes CASSLVAATGSSTDTQYF.

This clonotype was seen more than once but under ten times. The chain joins TRBV4-2 to TRBJ2-7; 7 bases fit TRBD1. The CDR3 totals 15 residues. Trimming at V came to 4 bases and at J to 2 bases, leaving 8 bases not matched to a gene. Looked up from germline, CDR1 is LGHNA and CDR2 is YNFKEQ. This CDR3 is CASSRWTGQTYEQYF. The CDR3 coding sequence is TGTGCCAGCAGCCGATGGACAGGACAGACCTACGAGCAGTACTTC.

The chain couples TRBV6-5 to TRBJ2-7, with TRBD1 identical over 7 bases. V lost 7 bases to trimming and J lost 2 bases; unmatched junction nucleotides: 2. The CDR3 is made up of 12 amino acids. In germline, CDR1 is MNHEY, CDR2 SVGAGI. This CDR3 reads CASKQGPYEQYF. CDR3 DNA: TGTGCCAGCAAACAGGGGCCCTACGAGCAGTACTTC.

This clonotype has more than one count but fewer than ten. The J gene is TRBJ2-7, the V gene TRBV11-2; 7 nucleotides line up with TRBD2. Germline assignment: CDR1 SGHAT and CDR2 FQNNGV. The CDR3 has 16 residues. V trimming: 2 bases; J trimming: 5 bases; junction bases outside the gene matches: 12. The CDR3 DNA follows: TGTGCCAGCAGCTTACAGGGAGTGGGGGGGTTCGACGAGCAGTACTTC. Translating gives CASSLQGVGGFDEQYF.

This clonotype has at least ten counts. The chain carries TRBV29-1 and TRBJ2-7, with 7 bases identical to TRBD1. Germline CDR1 reads SQVTM; CDR2 reads ANQGSEA. The trim removed 1 base at V and 1 base at J, leaving 4 bases unmatched. The CDR3 has 14 amino acids. CDR3 loop: CSVEARGQSYEQYF. The CDR3 DNA follows: TGCAGCGTTGAAGCCCGGGGACAGTCCTACGAGCAGTACTTC.

This clonotype has just a few counts. J is TRBJ2-7 and V is TRBV11-2; the D gene is possibly TRBD1 (5 bases). The germline gives CDR1 SGHAT, CDR2 FQNNGV. Trimming pared 8 bases from V and 1 base from J, leaving 18 bases between. This CDR3 spans 15 amino acids. The CDR3 DNA reads as TGTGCCAGCGCCCAGGGTATAGTAGTGTCCTACGAGCAGTACTTC. Protein: CASAQGIVVSYEQYF. The complete variable domain, with remaining parts taken from reference TRBV11-2 and TRBJ2-7, reads EAGVAQSPRYKIIEKRQSVAFWCNPISGHATLYWYQQILGQGPKLLIQFQNNGVVDDSQLPKDRFSAERLKGVDSTLKIQPAKLEDSAVYLCASAQGIVVSYEQYFGPGTRLTVT.

The sample holds a few counts of this clonotype. The rearrangement joins TRBV2 to TRBJ2-3, with TRBD1 identical over 7 bases. Germline CDR1 SNHLY, CDR2 FYNNEI. Germline trimming cut 7 bases from V and 1 base from J; bases unmatched to any gene: 5. This CDR3 region has 14 residues. CDR3 residues: CASMTGYGTDTQYF. In DNA form, the CDR3 reads TGTGCCAGCATGACAGGGTACGGCACAGATACGCAGTATTTT.

This clonotype turned up a few times. The rearrangement links TRBV20-1 to TRBJ2-3, with TRBD2 identical over 9 bases. V dropped 6 bases and J dropped 1; count of bases not matched to a gene: 8. The germline V gene has CDR1 DFQATT and CDR2 SNEGSKA (reference sequence). The CDR3 length is 15 residues. The CDR3 reads CSATAWTSGTDTQYF. The CDR3 nucleotides read TGCAGTGCAACCGCGTGGACTAGCGGCACAGATACGCAGTATTTT.

The V call is TRBV9, the J call TRBJ2-5, with TRBD2 identical over 12 bases. V was clipped by 0 bases and J by 4 bases; unmatched bases: 10. This CDR3 comprises 18 residues. Looked up from germline, CDR1 is SGDLS and CDR2 is YYNGEE. The DNA of the CDR3 is TGTGCCAGCAGCGTAGCTACCTGGACTAGCGGGATCAGAGAGACCCAGTACTTC. It codes for CASSVATWTSGIRETQYF. The variable domain in full, completed from reference TRBV9 and TRBJ2-5, reads DSGVTQTPKHLITATGQRVTLRCSPRSGDLSVYWYQQSLDQGLQFLIQYYNGEERAKGNILERFSAQQFPDLHSELNLSSLELGDSALYFCASSVATWTSGIRETQYFGPGTRLLVL.

This clonotype was detected only a few times. The chain carries TRBV9 and TRBJ2-7, with D perhaps TRBD2 (6 bases). The germline V and J ends were trimmed by 4 bases and 7 bases, with 24 bases remaining between them. CDR1 and CDR2 from the germline V gene are SGDLS and YYNGEE. CDR3 length: 16 amino acids. The chain's CDR3 is CASSSLDRGLRGEQYF. CDR3 in DNA: TGTGCCAGCAGCTCCCTGGATAGGGGCCTACGGGGGGAGCAGTACTTC.

This clonotype was observed once. The chain employs TRBV7-3 and TRBJ2-2, with 10 bases aligning to TRBD1. Germline V lookup: CDR1 SGHTA, CDR2 FQGTGA. This CDR3 region has 16 residues. The V and J ends lost 5 bases and 5 bases, in that order; junction bases with no gene match: 8. CDR3 region: CASSLKLGQGTGELFF. In nucleotides, the CDR3 is TGTGCCAGCAGCCTAAAACTGGGACAGGGGACCGGGGAGCTGTTTTTT.

The chain couples TRBV7-8 to TRBJ2-1; unclear D gene. Trimming removed 2 bases from V and 15 bases from J, with 17 bases in between. The CDR3 consists of 13 residues. Germline V gives CDR1 SGHVS, CDR2 FQNEAQ. Here the CDR3 DNA reads TGTGCCAGCAGCTTAAACCCGCCGGCTCTCCTGTTCTTC. This sequence encodes CASSLNPPALLFF. The whole variable domain, filled in from reference TRBV7-8 and TRBJ2-1, reads GAGVSQSPRYKVAKRGQDVALRCDPISGHVSLFWYQQALGQGPEFLTYFQNEAQLDKSGLPSDRFFAERPEGSVSTLKIQRTQQEDSAVYLCASSLNPPALLFFGPGTRLTVL.

This clonotype was recorded a few times. The genes are TRBV7-2 and TRBJ1-6; no definite D call. Germline loops: CDR1 SGHTA, CDR2 FQGNSA. The CDR3 has 13 amino acids. V was shortened by 0 bases and J by 10 bases, with 7 bases between the two germline ends. This CDR3 reads CASSLAKGSPLHF. CDR3 sequence (DNA): TGTGCCAGCAGCTTAGCGAAAGGCTCACCCCTCCACTTT.

This clonotype was seen only a few times. This chain connects TRBV12-3 or TRBV12-4 to TRBJ1-1; D not resolved. This CDR3 has 14 residues. V was trimmed by 7 bases and J by 4 bases, leaving 16 bases between them. CDR3 coding DNA: TGTGCCAGCACCTCTCGGGGTCGGGCCACTGAAGCTTTCTTT. It yields the protein CASTSRGRATEAFF.

V gene TRBV5-1 combines with J gene TRBJ2-3, with 9 bases that match TRBD2. Germline CDR1 is SGHRS and CDR2 is YFSETQ. The V gene end was trimmed by 7 bases and the J gene end by 0 bases; junction bases not matched to a gene: 6. The CDR3 length is 15 residues. This CDR3 reads CASARLAGSTDTQYF. The CDR3 nucleotides are TGCGCCAGCGCCCGTCTAGCGGGGAGCACAGATACGCAGTATTTT.

This clonotype was counted only a few times. The rearrangement joins TRBV4-2 to TRBJ2-1; no clear D gene. V lost 3 bases and J lost 1, with 13 bases in between. The CDR3 is 16 amino acids. CDR1 is LGHNA, CDR2 YNFKEQ, per germline. CDR3 sequence (DNA): TGTGCCAGCAGCCATCCCTCGCAAGCGTCCTACAATGAGCAGTTCTTC. Translated, it gives CASSHPSQASYNEQFF.

The rearrangement joins TRBV15 to TRBJ2-7; D perhaps matches TRBD1 (5 bases). The CDR3 loop spans 15 amino acids. The germline V gene has CDR1 LNHNV and CDR2 YYDKDF (reference sequence). The V and J ends lost 0 bases and 1 base respectively, with 10 bases between them. The DNA of the CDR3 is TGTGCCACCAGCAGAGATGGAGACAGTTCCTACGAGCAGTACTTC. Its translation: CATSRDGDSSYEQYF.

This clonotype was seen more than once but under ten times. The rearrangement links TRBV3-1 to TRBJ2-7; D uncertain. There are 14 residues in the CDR3. Germline V gene sequence: CDR1 LGHDT, CDR2 YNNKEL (reference sequence). The V end lost 0 bases, the J end lost 5 bases, and 11 bases lay between the germline ends. Here the CDR3 reads CASSQDSGNNEQYF. CDR3 bases: TGTGCCAGCAGCCAAGACTCTGGGAACAACGAGCAGTACTTC.

This chain joins TRBV10-2 and TRBJ1-2, with no clear D. CDR3 size: 12 residues. Germline lookup yields CDR1 WSHSY and CDR2 SAAADI. V was pared by 7 bases and J by 0 bases, with 6 bases between. The CDR3 sequence: CASKGANYGYTF. The CDR3, as DNA: TGCGCCAGCAAGGGTGCTAACTATGGCTACACCTTC.

Ten or more counts support this clonotype. This sequence joins TRBV12-3 or TRBV12-4 and TRBJ2-7, with 9 bases aligning to TRBD1. CDR3 length: 17 residues. V shed 1 base and J 7 bases; nucleotides not matched to a gene: 14. This chain's CDR3 is CASSLGTGVFSPGEQYF. The CDR3 DNA reads TGTGCCAGCAGTTTAGGGACAGGGGTTTTCTCCCCAGGTGAGCAGTACTTC.

This clonotype was found many times. The CDR3 nucleotides read TGTGCCAGCAGTAACCCGGAGTTACAAGAGACCCAGTACTTC. Translating gives CASSNPELQETQYF. The chain uses TRBV6-5 and TRBJ2-5; D ambiguous. CDR1 and CDR2 (germline): MNHEY, SVGAGI. The CDR3 contains 14 residues. Trimming pared 5 bases from V and 2 bases from J, leaving 12 bases between.

V usage is TRBV19 and J usage is TRBJ2-4; D unresolved. The CDR3 length is 13 residues. V lost 1 base and J 7 bases, leaving 8 bases between the germline ends. Germline assignment: CDR1 LNHDA and CDR2 SQIVND (reference sequence). CDR3 nucleotides: TGTGCCAGTAGTATAGGACTGGAGAACATTCAGTACTTC. Translation gives CASSIGLENIQYF. Complete variable domain (other parts from reference TRBV19 and TRBJ2-4): DGGITQSPKYLFRKEGQNVTLSCEQNLNHDAMYWYRQDPGQGLRLIYYSQIVNDFQKGDIAEGYSVSREKKESFPLTVTSAQKNPTAFYLCASSIGLENIQYFGAGTRLSVL.

This clonotype appeared many times. The chain joins TRBV4-3 to TRBJ2-1; D is possibly TRBD2 (5 bases). The germline gives CDR1 LGHNA, CDR2 YSLEER. V lost 0 bases and J 8 bases, leaving 8 bases between the germline ends. This CDR3 region has 13 residues. DNA for the CDR3: TGCGCCAGCAGCCAAGATGGCGGGCATGAGCAGTTCTTC. Protein: CASSQDGGHEQFF.